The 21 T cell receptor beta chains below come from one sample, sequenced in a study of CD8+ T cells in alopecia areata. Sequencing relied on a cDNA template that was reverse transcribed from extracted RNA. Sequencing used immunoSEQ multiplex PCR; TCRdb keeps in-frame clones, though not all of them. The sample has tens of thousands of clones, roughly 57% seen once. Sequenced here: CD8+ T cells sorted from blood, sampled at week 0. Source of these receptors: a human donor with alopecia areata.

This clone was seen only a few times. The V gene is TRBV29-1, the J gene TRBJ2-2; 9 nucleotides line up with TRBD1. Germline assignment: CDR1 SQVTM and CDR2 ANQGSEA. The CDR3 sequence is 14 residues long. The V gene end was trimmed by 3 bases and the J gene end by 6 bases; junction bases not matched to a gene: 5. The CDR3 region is CSVDLGTGPGELFF. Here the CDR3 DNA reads TGCAGCGTTGACTTGGGGACAGGGCCCGGGGAGCTGTTTTTT.

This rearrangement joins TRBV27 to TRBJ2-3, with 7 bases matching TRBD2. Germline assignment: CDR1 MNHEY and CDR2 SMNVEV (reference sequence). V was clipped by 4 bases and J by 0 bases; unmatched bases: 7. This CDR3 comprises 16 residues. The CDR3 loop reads CASSSKRDSSTDTQYF. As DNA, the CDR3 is TGTGCCAGCAGTTCTAAGCGGGATAGTAGCACAGATACGCAGTATTTT.

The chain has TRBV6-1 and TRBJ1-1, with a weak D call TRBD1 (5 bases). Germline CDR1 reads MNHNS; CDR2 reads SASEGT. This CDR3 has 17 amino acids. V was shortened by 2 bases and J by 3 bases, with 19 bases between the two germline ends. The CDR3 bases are TGTGCCAGCAGTGAAAGGACCCTGGGGGGAGAAGACACTGAAGCTTTCTTT. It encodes CASSERTLGGEDTEAFF.

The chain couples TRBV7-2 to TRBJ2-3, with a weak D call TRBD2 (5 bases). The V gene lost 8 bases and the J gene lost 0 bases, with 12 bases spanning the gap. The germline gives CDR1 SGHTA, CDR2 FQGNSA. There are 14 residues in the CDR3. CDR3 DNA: TGTGCCAGCGGCTACGGCGGGAGCACAGATACGCAGTATTTT. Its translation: CASGYGGSTDTQYF.

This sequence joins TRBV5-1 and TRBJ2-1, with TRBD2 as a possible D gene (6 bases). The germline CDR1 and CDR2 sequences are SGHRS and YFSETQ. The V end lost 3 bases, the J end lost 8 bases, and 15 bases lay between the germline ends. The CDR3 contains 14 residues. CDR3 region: CASSSGGLFDEQFF. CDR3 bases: TGCGCCAGCAGCTCAGGAGGGCTCTTCGATGAGCAGTTCTTC. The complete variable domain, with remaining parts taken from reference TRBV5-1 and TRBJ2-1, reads KAGVTQTPRYLIKTRGQQVTLSCSPISGHRSVSWYQQTPGQGLQFLFEYFSETQRNKGNFPGRFSGRQFSNSRSEMNVSTLELGDSALYLCASSSGGLFDEQFFGPGTRLTVL.

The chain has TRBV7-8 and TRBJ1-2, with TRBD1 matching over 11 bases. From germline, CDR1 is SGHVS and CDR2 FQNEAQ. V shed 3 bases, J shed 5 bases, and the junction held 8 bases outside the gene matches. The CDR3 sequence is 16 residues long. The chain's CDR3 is CASSLPGQGEGYGYTF. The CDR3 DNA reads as TGTGCCAGCAGCTTGCCGGGACAGGGGGAGGGATATGGCTACACCTTC. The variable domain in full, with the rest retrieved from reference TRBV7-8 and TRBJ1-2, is GAGVSQSPRYKVAKRGQDVALRCDPISGHVSLFWYQQALGQGPEFLTYFQNEAQLDKSGLPSDRFFAERPEGSVSTLKIQRTQQEDSAVYLCASSLPGQGEGYGYTFGSGTRLTVV.

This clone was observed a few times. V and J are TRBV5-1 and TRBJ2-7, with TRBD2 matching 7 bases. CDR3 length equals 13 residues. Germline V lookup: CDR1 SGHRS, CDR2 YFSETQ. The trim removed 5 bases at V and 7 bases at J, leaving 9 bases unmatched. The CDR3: CASRMGGAGEQYF. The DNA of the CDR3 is TGCGCCAGCAGAATGGGAGGGGCAGGAGAGCAGTACTTC.

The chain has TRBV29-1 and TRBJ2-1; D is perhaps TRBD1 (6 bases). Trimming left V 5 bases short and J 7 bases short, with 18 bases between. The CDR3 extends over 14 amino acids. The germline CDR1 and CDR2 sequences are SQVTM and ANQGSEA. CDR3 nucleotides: TGCAGCGTTCACCAGCTGGGGGCCAAAAATGAGCAGTTCTTC. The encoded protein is CSVHQLGAKNEQFF.

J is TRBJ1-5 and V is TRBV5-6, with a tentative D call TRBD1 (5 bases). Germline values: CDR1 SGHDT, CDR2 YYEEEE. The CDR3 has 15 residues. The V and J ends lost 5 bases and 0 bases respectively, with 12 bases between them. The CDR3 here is CASSDGGYSNQPQHF. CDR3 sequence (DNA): TGTGCCAGCAGTGATGGGGGATATAGCAATCAGCCCCAGCATTTT.

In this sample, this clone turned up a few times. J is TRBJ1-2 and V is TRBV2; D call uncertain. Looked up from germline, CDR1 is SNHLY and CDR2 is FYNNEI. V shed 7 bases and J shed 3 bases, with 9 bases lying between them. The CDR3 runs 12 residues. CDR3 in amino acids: CASKRGDYGYTF. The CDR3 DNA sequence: TGTGCCAGCAAACGTGGAGACTATGGCTACACCTTC.

CDR3 sequence reads: CASSSEPNNYNEQFF. CDR3 DNA: TGTGCCAGCAGCTCTGAACCGAATAACTACAATGAGCAGTTCTTC. The chain links TRBV5-4 to TRBJ2-1, with D uncertain. CDR3 length equals 15 residues. Germline CDR1 is SGHNT and CDR2 is YYREEE (reference sequence). The V and J ends lost 3 bases and 3 bases respectively, with 13 bases between them.

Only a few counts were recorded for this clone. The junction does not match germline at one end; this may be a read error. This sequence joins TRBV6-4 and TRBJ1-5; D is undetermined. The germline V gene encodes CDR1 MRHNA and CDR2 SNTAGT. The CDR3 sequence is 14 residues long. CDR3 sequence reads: CVSVRSSVYQPQHF. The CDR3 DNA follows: TGTGTCAGCGTTAGGTCCTCGGTTTATCAGCCCCAGCATTTT.

In DNA form, the CDR3 reads TGTGCCAGTAGTGCCTACAAAGGATACGAGCAGTACTTC. It encodes CASSAYKGYEQYF. This rearrangement joins TRBV19 to TRBJ2-7, with no clear D. CDR3 length equals 13 residues. CDR1 and CDR2 from the germline V gene are LNHDA and SQIVND (reference sequence). The V and J ends lost 5 bases and 4 bases respectively, with 12 bases between them.

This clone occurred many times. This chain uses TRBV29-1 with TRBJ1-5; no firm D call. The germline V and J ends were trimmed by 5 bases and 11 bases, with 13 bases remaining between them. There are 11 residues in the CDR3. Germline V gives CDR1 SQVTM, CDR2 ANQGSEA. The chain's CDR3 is CSVIEVGAQHF. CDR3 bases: TGCAGCGTTATAGAGGTCGGAGCCCAGCATTTT. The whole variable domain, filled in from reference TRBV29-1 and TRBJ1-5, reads SAVISQKPSRDICQRGTSLTIQCQVDSQVTMMFWYRQQPGQSLTLIATANQGSEATYESGFVIDKFPISRPNLTFSTLTVSNMSPEDSSIYLCSVIEVGAQHFGDGTRLSIL.

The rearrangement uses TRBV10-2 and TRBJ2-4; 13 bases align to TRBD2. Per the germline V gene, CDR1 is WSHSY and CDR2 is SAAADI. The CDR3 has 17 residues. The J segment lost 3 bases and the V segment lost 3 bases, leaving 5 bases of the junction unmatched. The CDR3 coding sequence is TGCGCCAGCAGTGATCAGGGACTAGCGGGATACAAAAACATTCAGTACTTC. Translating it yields CASSDQGLAGYKNIQYF.

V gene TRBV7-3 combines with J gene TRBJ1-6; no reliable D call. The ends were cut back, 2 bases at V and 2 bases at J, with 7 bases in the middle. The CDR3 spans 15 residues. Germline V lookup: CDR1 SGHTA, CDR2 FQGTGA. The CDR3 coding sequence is TGTGCCAGCAGCTTATGGGCAGCCTATAATTCACCCCTCCACTTT. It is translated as CASSLWAAYNSPLHF.

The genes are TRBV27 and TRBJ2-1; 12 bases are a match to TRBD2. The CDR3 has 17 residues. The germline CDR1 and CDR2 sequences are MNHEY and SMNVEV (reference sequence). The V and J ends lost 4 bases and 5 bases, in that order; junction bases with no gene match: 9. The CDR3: CASSSLAGGPFHNEQFF. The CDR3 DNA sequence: TGTGCCAGCAGTTCTCTAGCGGGAGGGCCGTTCCACAATGAGCAGTTCTTC.

CDR3 nucleotides: TGCAGCGTTGATGCGGGGGACCTCCAAGAGACCCAGTACTTC. It is translated as CSVDAGDLQETQYF. This chain connects TRBV29-1 to TRBJ2-5; TRBD2 agrees at 7 bases. Germline CDR1 and CDR2: SQVTM and ANQGSEA. The CDR3 totals 14 residues. Trimming took 3 bases from V and 1 from J; bases not matched to a gene: 5. Based on the CDR3 plus reference TRBV29-1 and TRBJ2-5, the full variable domain is SAVISQKPSRDICQRGTSLTIQCQVDSQVTMMFWYRQQPGQSLTLIATANQGSEATYESGFVIDKFPISRPNLTFSTLTVSNMSPEDSSIYLCSVDAGDLQETQYFGPGTRLLVL.

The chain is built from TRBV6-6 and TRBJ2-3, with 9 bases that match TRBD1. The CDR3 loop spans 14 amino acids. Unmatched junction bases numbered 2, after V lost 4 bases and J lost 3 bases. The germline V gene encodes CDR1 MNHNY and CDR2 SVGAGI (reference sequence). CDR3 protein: CASSSDRGTDTQYF. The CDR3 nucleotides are TGTGCCAGCAGTTCGGACAGGGGAACAGATACGCAGTATTTT.

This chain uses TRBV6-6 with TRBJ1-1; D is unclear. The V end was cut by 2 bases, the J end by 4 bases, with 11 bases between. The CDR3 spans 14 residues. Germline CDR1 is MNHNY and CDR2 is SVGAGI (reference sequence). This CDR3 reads CASSYPGEGTEAFF. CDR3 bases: TGTGCCAGCAGTTACCCGGGTGAGGGCACTGAAGCTTTCTTT.

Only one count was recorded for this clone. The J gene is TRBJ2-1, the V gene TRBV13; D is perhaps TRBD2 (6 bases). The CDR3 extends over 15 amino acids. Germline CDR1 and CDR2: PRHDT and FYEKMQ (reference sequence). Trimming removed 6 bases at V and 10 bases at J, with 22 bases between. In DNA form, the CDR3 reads TGTGCCAGCAGTTCTGGATGGGGCGGGGCAAAGGAGCAGTTCTTC. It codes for CASSSGWGGAKEQFF.